The 31 T cell receptor beta chains listed next were all sequenced from one sample in a study of Ad26.COV2.S vaccination and SARS-CoV-2 variants. Sequenced by immunoSEQ multiplex PCR; TCRdb stores in-frame clones only, minus some. The sample shows around 250,000 clones, roughly 86% of them seen only once. Sample treatment: roughly 20 received Ad26.COV2.S at low or high dose, single or two shots; a few received placebo; per-sample allocation not given. Day 63 following the first vaccine or placebo injection was when the samples were taken. The specimen comprised peripheral blood, sampled in a trial of Ad26.COV2.S vaccine versus placebo. These receptors all come from a person aged 18-65 years who received the Ad26.COV2.S COVID-19 vaccine or a placebo.

The CDR3 loop reads CASSYEGLSVPEAFF. The CDR3 DNA reads as TGTGCCAGCAGTTACGAGGGTTTATCGGTTCCTGAAGCTTTCTTT. The rearrangement links TRBV6-6 to TRBJ1-1; unclear D gene. Germline CDR1 reads MNHNY; CDR2 reads SVGAGI (reference sequence). The CDR3 loop spans 15 amino acids. The V and J ends lost 2 bases and 6 bases respectively, with 16 bases between them.

The chain has TRBV2 and TRBJ1-1; D unclear. Germline V CDR1 and CDR2: SNHLY, FYNNEI. Trimming removed 6 bases from V and 0 bases from J, with 11 bases in between. This CDR3 contains 14 residues. CDR3 sequence (DNA): TGTGCCAGCAGGACCGAGTATGTGAACACTGAAGCTTTCTTT. Amino acid sequence: CASRTEYVNTEAFF. The variable domain in full, completed from reference TRBV2 and TRBJ1-1, reads EPEVTQTPSHQVTQMGQEVILRCVPISNHLYFYWYRQILGQKVEFLVSFYNNEISEKSEIFDDQFSVERPDGSNFTLKIRSTKLEDSAMYFCASRTEYVNTEAFFGQGTRLTVV.

In regard to this clone: The germline gene is not matched at one end of the junction; a read error may be the cause. This chain joins TRBV19 and TRBJ1-1, with D possibly TRBD1 on 5 matching bases. CDR3 size: 14 residues. Germline lookup yields CDR1 LNHDA and CDR2 SQIVND (reference sequence). CDR3 residues: CASRIAGVKTEAFF. CDR3 nucleotide sequence: TGTGCCAGTCGTATTGCGGGGGTGAAGACTGAAGCTTTCTTT.

This chain links TRBV9 with TRBJ2-3, with TRBD2 matching over 8 bases. There are 18 residues in the CDR3. In germline, CDR1 is SGDLS, CDR2 YYNGEE. V was clipped by 2 bases and J by 4 bases; unmatched bases: 15. The CDR3: CASSVPSGLNGGADTQYF. The CDR3 coding sequence is TGTGCCAGCAGCGTCCCTAGCGGACTCAACGGGGGGGCAGATACGCAGTATTTT.

This clone has a count of ten or more. The rearrangement links TRBV27 to TRBJ2-3; D possibly matches TRBD1 or TRBD2 (7 bases each). From germline, CDR1 is MNHEY and CDR2 SMNVEV (reference sequence). Trimming took 3 bases from V and 10 from J, leaving 20 bases between them. The CDR3 is 15 residues long. CDR3: CASSLGPSPGGAQYF. The CDR3 coding sequence is TGTGCCAGCAGTTTGGGGCCTAGCCCAGGGGGGGCGCAGTATTTT.

The chain links TRBV11-2 to TRBJ2-2; D gene ambiguous. From germline, CDR1 is SGHAT and CDR2 FQNNGV. The CDR3 sequence is 13 residues long. Trimming left V 5 bases short and J 4 bases short, with 8 bases between. In DNA form, the CDR3 reads TGTGCCAGCAGCCTATGGGGCACCGGGGAGCTGTTTTTT. Protein sequence: CASSLWGTGELFF.

The chain carries TRBV12-3 or TRBV12-4 and TRBJ2-2; D perhaps matches TRBD2 (5 bases). This CDR3 has 13 residues. V shed 2 bases and J shed 6 bases, with 7 bases lying between them. This CDR3 is CASSLLGAGELFF. Written as DNA, the CDR3 is TGTGCCAGCAGTTTACTCGGGGCCGGGGAGCTGTTTTTT.

The chain couples TRBV18 to TRBJ2-2, with 9 bases fitting TRBD1. The germline V gene encodes CDR1 KGHSH and CDR2 LQKENI. CDR3 length equals 15 residues. With V trimmed by 2 bases and J by 7 bases, 5 bases remained unmatched. CDR3 coding DNA: TGTGCCAGCTCACCATTGGGACAGGGAGTCGGGGAGCTGTTTTTT. It is translated as CASSPLGQGVGELFF.

The chain is built from TRBV28 and TRBJ1-2; D is unclear. Germline V lookup: CDR1 MDHEN, CDR2 SYDVKM. The CDR3 consists of 11 residues. Deletions cut 10 bases from V and 3 bases from J, with 9 bases between. CDR3 sequence reads: CATNLDYGYTF. CDR3 bases: TGTGCCACAAACCTGGACTATGGCTACACCTTC.

This chain uses TRBV5-4 with TRBJ1-6; D possibly corresponds to TRBD1 (5 bases). Per germline, CDR1 SGHNT and CDR2 YYREEE (reference sequence). Trimming stripped 0 bases from V and 7 bases from J, with 14 bases between. The CDR3 sequence is 16 residues long. Written as DNA, the CDR3 is TGTGCCAGCAGCTTGGCCTATAGGGGCAGAAATTCACCCCTCCACTTT. It specifies CASSLAYRGRNSPLHF. The full variable domain, its missing parts supplied by reference TRBV5-4 and TRBJ1-6, is ETGVTQSPTHLIKTRGQQVTLRCSSQSGHNTVSWYQQALGQGPQFIFQYYREEENGRGNFPPRFSGLQFPNYSSELNVNALELDDSALYLCASSLAYRGRNSPLHFGNGTRLTVT.

The V gene is TRBV6-5, the J gene TRBJ2-5, with TRBD1 identical over 8 bases. Germline assignment: CDR1 MNHEY and CDR2 SVGAGI. The CDR3 is 14 amino acids. Trimming removed 5 bases from V and 5 bases from J; junction bases left unmatched: 7. The CDR3 protein is CASSIGQGMETQYF. CDR3 coding DNA: TGTGCCAGCAGTATAGGACAGGGTATGGAGACCCAGTACTTC.

The chain joins TRBV7-3 to TRBJ2-5, with 7 positions matching TRBD2. This CDR3 has 15 amino acids. Per germline, CDR1 SGHTA and CDR2 FQGTGA. V lost 1 base to trimming and J lost 1 base; unmatched junction nucleotides: 3. CDR3 loop: CASSLKAGVQETQYF. In nucleotides, the CDR3 is TGTGCCAGCAGCTTAAAGGCGGGGGTCCAAGAGACCCAGTACTTC.

V gene TRBV6-2 or TRBV6-3 combines with J gene TRBJ2-1; D call uncertain. This CDR3 region has 15 residues. Germline V gene sequence: CDR1 MNHEY, CDR2 SVGEGT. The V end was cut by 0 bases, the J end by 0 bases, with 6 bases between. As DNA, the CDR3 is TGTGCCAGCAGTTACTCGCCTAGCTCCTACAATGAGCAGTTCTTC. Its protein product is CASSYSPSSYNEQFF.

This chain uses TRBV5-1 with TRBJ1-3, with 10 nucleotides matching TRBD1. J was trimmed by 4 bases and V by 3 bases; bases with no gene match: 13. This CDR3 contains 18 residues. Per the germline V gene, CDR1 is SGHRS and CDR2 is YFSETQ. CDR3 region: CASSYSGTGVPMGNTIYF. The CDR3 nucleotides read TGCGCCAGCAGCTATTCCGGGACAGGGGTTCCCATGGGAAACACCATATATTTT.

The chain employs TRBV10-2 and TRBJ2-2; weak D call: TRBD1 (5 bases). CDR3 length: 15 residues. Trimming removed 4 bases at V and 4 bases at J, with 13 bases between. CDR1 is WSHSY, CDR2 SAAADI, per germline. The CDR3 region has the DNA TGCGCCAGCAGTGGTGGCAGGGCAATCACCGGGGAGCTGTTTTTT. Protein sequence: CASSGGRAITGELFF.

V usage is TRBV5-1 and J usage is TRBJ1-4; tentative D call: TRBD1 (5 bases). Per germline, CDR1 SGHRS and CDR2 YFSETQ. V gave up 4 bases and J gave up 4 bases, with 11 bases separating them. The CDR3 has 14 residues. The CDR3 sequence: CASSAGQDNEKLFF. CDR3 sequence (DNA): TGCGCCAGCAGCGCCGGACAAGATAATGAAAAACTGTTTTTT.

CDR3 nucleotide sequence: TGTGCCAGCAGTTTAGGGGGTGAGGGGCAAGAGACCCAGTACTTC. This sequence encodes CASSLGGEGQETQYF. This rearrangement joins TRBV28 to TRBJ2-5; D is perhaps TRBD1 or TRBD2 (5 bases each). Trimming cost V 2 bases and J 2 bases, with 12 bases left between them. This CDR3 region has 15 residues. Germline lookup yields CDR1 MDHEN and CDR2 SYDVKM. The full variable domain, in which reference TRBV28 and TRBJ2-5 provide the parts outside the CDR3, is DVKVTQSSRYLVKRTGEKVFLECVQDMDHENMFWYRQDPGLGLRLIYFSYDVKMKEKGDIPEGYSVSREKKERFSLILESASTNQTSMYLCASSLGGEGQETQYFGPGTRLLVL.

The CDR3 region has the DNA TGTGCCAGCAGCTTAGCGGGGGGAGACATGAACACTGAAGCTTTCTTT. This gives the protein CASSLAGGDMNTEAFF. V is TRBV7-8 and J is TRBJ1-1, with a weak D call TRBD1 (5 bases). Germline values: CDR1 SGHVS, CDR2 FQNEAQ. Trimming removed 0 bases at V and 0 bases at J, with 11 bases between. The CDR3 spans 16 residues.

Concerning this clone itself: Other DNA sequences of this sample code for an identical CDR3. The V gene is TRBV19, the J gene TRBJ1-1, with D maybe TRBD1 (5 bases). The V gene's germline CDR1 is LNHDA and CDR2 SQIVND (reference sequence). The V end lost 5 bases, the J end lost 1 base, and 14 bases lay between the germline ends. This CDR3 contains 15 residues. The CDR3 DNA reads TGTGCCAGTAGTCCCCGGGGGGGATGGAACACTGAAGCTTTCTTT. Residues: CASSPRGGWNTEAFF.

This chain connects TRBV7-2 to TRBJ1-1, with no clear D. V lost 6 bases and J 1 base, leaving 9 bases between the germline ends. There are 13 residues in the CDR3. The germline V gene encodes CDR1 SGHTA and CDR2 FQGNSA. CDR3 DNA: TGTGCCAGCAGGGTAAATCCGAACACTGAAGCTTTCTTT. Its translation is CASRVNPNTEAFF.

The J gene is TRBJ1-1, the V gene TRBV7-3; D is uncertain. Germline V gene data show CDR1 as SGHTA and CDR2 as FQGTGA. The CDR3 is 13 residues long. Between the trimmed V and J ends, which lost 2 bases and 5 bases, there was a span of 9 bases. The CDR3 sequence: CASSLSKGTEAFF. The CDR3 bases are TGTGCCAGCAGCTTATCCAAAGGGACTGAAGCTTTCTTT.

This chain uses TRBV6-5 with TRBJ2-7; 11 bases are shared with TRBD2. The CDR3 contains 16 residues. Trimming removed 4 bases from V and 0 bases from J; junction bases left unmatched: 5. Germline V gene lookup returns CDR1 MNHEY and CDR2 SVGAGI. CDR3 coding DNA: TGTGCCAGCAGTTTGACTAGCGGGACCAGCTCCTACGAGCAGTACTTC. The encoded protein is CASSLTSGTSSYEQYF.

The chain carries TRBV5-8 and TRBJ2-2; D gene unclear. Trimming took 1 base from V and 7 from J, leaving 11 bases between them. From germline, CDR1 is SGHTS and CDR2 YDEGEE. The CDR3 is 14 amino acids. Here the CDR3 reads CASSLIWSYGELFF. CDR3 DNA sequence: TGTGCCAGCAGCTTGATTTGGTCGTACGGGGAGCTGTTTTTT.

The rearrangement joins TRBV6-5 to TRBJ1-2; the match to TRBD1 covers 7 bases. The CDR3 totals 15 residues. V shed 1 base, J shed 3 bases, and the junction held 5 bases outside the gene matches. CDR1 MNHEY and CDR2 SVGAGI come from the germline V gene. The CDR3 nucleotides read TGTGCCAGCAGTTACTGGTTCAGGGGGGACTATGGCTACACCTTC. Translating it yields CASSYWFRGDYGYTF.

The rearrangement links TRBV2 to TRBJ2-5, with 12 bases fitting TRBD2. The V segment lost 6 bases and the J segment 2 bases; nucleotides outside the gene matches: 10. The CDR3 runs 17 residues. In germline, CDR1 is SNHLY, CDR2 FYNNEI. CDR3 bases: TGTGCCAGCAGGGACCCGCGACTAGCGGGGGCACAAGAGACCCAGTACTTC. Translated, it gives CASRDPRLAGAQETQYF.

This clone occurred a few times. The chain combines TRBV7-2 with TRBJ1-5; D ambiguous. V dropped 3 bases and J dropped 1 base, with 7 bases sitting between them. In germline, CDR1 is SGHTA, CDR2 FQGNSA. The CDR3 length is 14 residues. The CDR3 coding sequence is TGTGCCAGCAGCTTCCTTGGCAGCAATCAGCCCCAGCATTTT. Its protein is CASSFLGSNQPQHF.

The rearrangement uses TRBV3-1 (or the pseudogene TRBV3-2) and TRBJ1-5; D call uncertain. In germline, CDR1 is LGHDT, CDR2 YNNKEL (reference sequence). The ends were cut back, 0 bases at V and 4 bases at J, with 7 bases in the middle. The CDR3 contains 14 residues. The CDR3 sequence: CASSQDWGNQPQHF. In DNA, the CDR3 is TGTGCCAGCAGCCAAGATTGGGGAAATCAGCCCCAGCATTTT.

The chain carries TRBV9 and TRBJ1-2; no clear D. Germline V gene lookup returns CDR1 SGDLS and CDR2 YYNGEE. CDR3 length: 14 amino acids. V was cut by 2 bases and J by 3 bases, with 11 bases left in between. CDR3 amino acids: CASSVSGEHYGYTF. CDR3 sequence (DNA): TGTGCCAGCAGCGTTTCCGGGGAACACTATGGCTACACCTTC.

This clone is a singleton in its sample. The chain uses TRBV7-9 and TRBJ1-1; D remains ambiguous. The germline V gene has CDR1 SEHNR and CDR2 FQNEAQ (reference sequence). Trimming cost V 8 bases and J 2 bases, with 12 bases left between them. The CDR3 contains 13 residues. In nucleotides, the CDR3 is TGTGCCAGCCGCGGGCAAGTCAACACTGAAGCTTTCTTT. This sequence encodes CASRGQVNTEAFF.

This clone was seen a few times. The genes are TRBV25-1 and TRBJ1-2; D gene ambiguous. The CDR3 is made up of 12 amino acids. The germline gives CDR1 MGHDK, CDR2 SYGVNS. With 4 bases removed from V and 8 bases from J, the gap between germline ends came to 11 bases. Here the CDR3 reads CASSVSEVGYTF. CDR3 coding DNA: TGTGCCAGCAGTGTCAGTGAGGTGGGCTACACCTTC.

This rearrangement joins TRBV6-2 or TRBV6-3 to TRBJ2-5; D not resolved. This CDR3 contains 12 residues. The germline V gene encodes CDR1 MNHEY and CDR2 SVGEGT. V shed 2 bases and J shed 5 bases, with 6 bases lying between them. CDR3 sequence (DNA): TGTGCCAGCAGTTACCCCATTGAGACCCAGTACTTC. It is translated as CASSYPIETQYF.